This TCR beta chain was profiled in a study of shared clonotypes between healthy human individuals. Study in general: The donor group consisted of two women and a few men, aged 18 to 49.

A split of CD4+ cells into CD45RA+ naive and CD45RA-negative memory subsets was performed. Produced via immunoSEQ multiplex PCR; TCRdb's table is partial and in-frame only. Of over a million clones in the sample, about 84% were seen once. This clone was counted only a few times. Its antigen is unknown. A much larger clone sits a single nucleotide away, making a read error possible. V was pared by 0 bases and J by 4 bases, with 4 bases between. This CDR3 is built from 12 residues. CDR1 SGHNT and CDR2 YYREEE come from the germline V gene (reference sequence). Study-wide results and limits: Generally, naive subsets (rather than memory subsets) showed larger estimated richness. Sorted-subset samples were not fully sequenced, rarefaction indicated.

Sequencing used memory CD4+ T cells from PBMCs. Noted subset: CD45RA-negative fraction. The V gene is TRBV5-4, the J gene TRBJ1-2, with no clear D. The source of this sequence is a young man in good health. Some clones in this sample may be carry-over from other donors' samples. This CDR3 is CASSLEAYGYTF. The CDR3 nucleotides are TGTGCCAGCAGCTTGGAGGCCTATGGCTACACCTTC.